These 25 T cell receptor beta chains were all obtained from the same sample, sequenced in a study of Graves' ophthalmopathy and Graves' hyperthyroidism. RNA transcripts provided the template for amplifying TCR beta CDR3 regions. In the first round, RT-PCR was carried out with HTBI primers, and a multiplex PCR formed the second round. TCRdb reprocessed the multiplex PCR reads with MiXCR, giving one entry per CDR3 protein. In the table there are around 590,000 distinct CDR3 sequences, less than 45% of which are singletons. The sequenced sample consisted of peripheral blood or thyroid tissue (not recorded which). The receptors were gathered from an adult man with Graves' hyperthyroidism.

The count of this clonotype is one. This could be a read error, since a much larger clone is one nucleotide away. The rearrangement uses TRBV2 and TRBJ2-7; maybe TRBD1 (6 bases). The CDR3 runs to 15 residues. Germline-derived CDR1 and CDR2 are SNHLY and FYNNEI. V lost 6 bases to trimming and J lost 2 bases, with 17 bases between them. CDR3 protein: CASSPGTRDAYEQYF. CDR3 DNA: TGTGCCAGCAGCCCAGGGACAAGGGACGCCTACGAGCAGTACTTC.

This chain links TRBV9 with TRBJ2-2; D might be TRBD2 (7 bases). The CDR3 spans 16 residues. Per the germline V gene, CDR1 is SGDLS and CDR2 is YYNGEE. The V end was cut by 0 bases, the J end by 0 bases, with 9 bases between. In nucleotides, the CDR3 is TGTGCCAGCAGCGTAGGGGGGGGGCCGAACACCGGGGAGCTGTTTTTT. Translated: CASSVGGGPNTGELFF. Full variable domain (missing parts from reference TRBV9 and TRBJ2-2): DSGVTQTPKHLITATGQRVTLRCSPRSGDLSVYWYQQSLDQGLQFLIQYYNGEERAKGNILERFSAQQFPDLHSELNLSSLELGDSALYFCASSVGGGPNTGELFFGEGSRLTVL.

This clonotype came up a few times. CDR3 residues: CASSRVGRGTGELFF. Here the CDR3 DNA reads TGTGCCAGCAGCCGGGTCGGGAGAGGTACCGGGGAGCTGTTTTTT. This rearrangement joins TRBV5-4 to TRBJ2-2; D perhaps matches TRBD2 (6 bases). The CDR3 is made up of 15 amino acids. The germline V gene has CDR1 SGHNT and CDR2 YYREEE (reference sequence). Trimming took 4 bases from V and 5 from J, leaving 15 bases between them.

This chain uses TRBV7-9 with TRBJ1-2, with a tentative D call TRBD1 (6 bases). This CDR3 is 15 amino acids long. Germline V gives CDR1 SEHNR, CDR2 FQNEAQ (reference sequence). Trimming shortened V by 3 bases and J by 1 base, and 12 bases separated the two germline ends. CDR3 region: CASSLWQGLNYGYTF. As DNA, the CDR3 is TGTGCCAGCAGCTTGTGGCAGGGGCTTAACTATGGCTACACCTTC.

The CDR3 bases are TGCAGTGCGCTGCGGGATGGCGCAGATACGCAGTATTTT. The encoded protein is CSALRDGADTQYF. This chain connects TRBV20-1 to TRBJ2-3; D may be TRBD2 (6 bases). Trimming left V 6 bases short and J 4 bases short, with 14 bases between. Germline lookup yields CDR1 DFQATT and CDR2 SNEGSKA (reference sequence). The CDR3 length is 13 residues.

The gene calls are TRBV20-1 and TRBJ2-7; D is unclear. The DNA end lines up better with TRBJ2-1; the J call may be wrong. This CDR3 has 12 residues. Germline lookup yields CDR1 DFQATT and CDR2 SNEGSKA (reference sequence). DNA of the CDR3: TGCAGTGCTAAACTGGAGAGCGATGAGCAGTTCTTC. Encoded protein: CSAKLESDEQFF.

The gene calls are TRBV19 and TRBJ2-7, with 11 bases that match TRBD1. The CDR3 consists of 14 residues. Trimming cost V 3 bases and J 4 bases; bases outside gene matches: 2. The germline CDR1 and CDR2 sequences are LNHDA and SQIVND (reference sequence). CDR3 sequence (DNA): TGTGCCAGTAGTATGGGGACAGGGGGATACGAGCAGTACTTC. Its protein is CASSMGTGGYEQYF.

The chain joins TRBV6-5 to TRBJ2-3; a possible D gene is TRBD2 (6 bases). CDR3 length: 14 residues. V lost 5 bases, J lost 6 bases, and 15 bases lay in between. Germline CDR1 and CDR2: MNHEY and SVGAGI. CDR3 residues: CASSETGDLDTQYF. The CDR3 DNA is TGTGCCAGCAGTGAAACGGGGGACCTCGATACGCAGTATTTT.

This clonotype was picked up many times. The rearrangement uses TRBV6-5 and TRBJ1-4, with 8 positions matching TRBD1. V lost 5 bases to trimming and J lost 10 bases; unmatched junction nucleotides: 9. There are 14 residues in the CDR3. Germline CDR1 and CDR2: MNHEY and SVGAGI. CDR3 coding DNA: TGTGCCAGCAGTGGGACAGGTTTCGGCGTAAAACTGTTTTTT. Translation gives CASSGTGFGVKLFF.

Turning to this clonotype: Possible read error: a much larger clone is one base away. This chain links TRBV7-2 with TRBJ1-1; 7 bases line up with TRBD1. V lost 1 base, J lost 12 bases, and 5 bases stayed unmatched. Germline CDR1 is SGHTA and CDR2 is FQGNSA. CDR3 size: 12 residues. This CDR3 is CASSLVGTVTFF. CDR3 nucleotide sequence: TGTGCCAGCAGCTTAGTTGGGACAGTCACTTTCTTT.

This chain connects TRBV9 to TRBJ2-2; 9 bases line up with TRBD1. V lost 3 bases and J lost 5; bases outside the gene matches: 17. The CDR3 spans 19 residues. Germline CDR1 is SGDLS and CDR2 is YYNGEE. The CDR3 sequence: CASSDTGTGSWMATGELFF. For the CDR3, the DNA is TGTGCCAGCAGCGACACCGGGACAGGGTCGTGGATGGCGACCGGGGAGCTGTTTTTT.

With regard to this clonotype: Since a much larger clone is just one base distant, this may be a read error. The V and J genes are TRBV11-2 and TRBJ1-2; TRBD1 matches 8 bases. Germline loops: CDR1 SGHAT, CDR2 FQNNGV. The CDR3 contains 15 residues. J lost 5 bases, V lost 5 bases, and 10 bases had no gene match. The CDR3 loop is CASSLPRTGLYGYTF. The DNA of the CDR3 is TGTGCCAGCAGCCTTCCCCGGACAGGGCTTTATGGCTACACCTTC.

V is TRBV19 and J is TRBJ1-3; D might be TRBD1 (5 bases). CDR3 size: 17 residues. V lost 10 bases to trimming and J lost 0 bases, with 22 bases between them. The germline V gene has CDR1 LNHDA and CDR2 SQIVND (reference sequence). CDR3 sequence (DNA): TGTGCCACCTACTCGCCGAGGGGATCCTACTCTGGAAACACCATATATTTT. It specifies CATYSPRGSYSGNTIYF. Supplemented by reference TRBV19 and TRBJ1-3, the full variable domain reads DGGITQSPKYLFRKEGQNVTLSCEQNLNHDAMYWYRQDPGQGLRLIYYSQIVNDFQKGDIAEGYSVSREKKESFPLTVTSAQKNPTAFYLCATYSPRGSYSGNTIYFGEGSWLTVV.

With respect to this clonotype: It may be a read error: a sequence one base away is much more abundant. The gene calls are TRBV5-1 and TRBJ2-7; D might be TRBD2 (5 bases). In germline, CDR1 is SGHRS, CDR2 YFSETQ. The CDR3 contains 15 residues. The CDR3 here is CASRATLVGADEQYF. The CDR3 DNA reads as TGTGCCAGCAGAGCTACCCTAGTGGGAGCCGACGAGCAGTACTTC. Full variable domain (rest looked up from reference TRBV5-1 and TRBJ2-7): KAGVTQTPRYLIKTRGQQVTLSCSPISGHRSVSWYQQTPGQGLQFLFEYFSETQRNKGNFPGRFSGRQFSNSRSEMNVSTLELGDSALYLCASRATLVGADEQYFGPGTRLTVT.

The V call is TRBV7-6, the J call TRBJ2-1, with 8 nucleotides matching TRBD1. Trimming removed 5 bases from V and 7 bases from J; junction bases left unmatched: 10. The CDR3 sequence is 15 residues long. The V gene's germline CDR1 is SGHVS and CDR2 FNYEAQ. The CDR3 protein is CASSHRQGMLNEQFF. The CDR3 DNA sequence: TGTGCCAGCAGCCACAGACAGGGGATGTTGAATGAGCAGTTCTTC.

With regard to this clonotype: This sequence is one base from a far larger clone and is likely a read error. The rearrangement uses TRBV7-8 and TRBJ1-5; no definite D call. CDR1 is SGHVS and CDR2 is FQNEAQ in the germline V gene. V was clipped by 0 bases and J by 9 bases, with 9 bases between them. The CDR3 is 13 amino acids. The CDR3 nucleotides are TGTGCCAGCAGCTTAGCGAGAGGTCGGCCCCAGCATTTT. It encodes CASSLARGRPQHF.

This rearrangement joins TRBV25-1 to TRBJ2-5, with TRBD2 matching over 10 bases. CDR1 is MGHDK, CDR2 SYGVNS, per germline. V lost 4 bases, J lost 2 bases, and 4 bases stayed unmatched. The CDR3 extends over 15 amino acids. The CDR3 DNA is TGTGCCAGCAGTGCGAGGACTAGCGGTCAAGAGACCCAGTACTTC. Its translation is CASSARTSGQETQYF. The full variable domain, rest sourced from reference TRBV25-1 and TRBJ2-5, is EADIYQTPRYLVIGTGKKITLECSQTMGHDKMYWYQQDPGMELHLIHYSYGVNSTEKGDLSSESTVSRIRTEHFPLTLESARPSHTSQYLCASSARTSGQETQYFGPGTRLLVL.

This clonotype was seen many times. The rearrangement joins TRBV24-1 to TRBJ2-2, with TRBD1 matching over 8 bases. CDR1 is KGHDR and CDR2 is SFDVKD in the germline V gene. V was pared by 4 bases and J by 6 bases, with 9 bases of the junction left unmatched. The CDR3 spans 16 residues. The chain's CDR3 is CATSDRQGMGPGELFF. CDR3 sequence (DNA): TGTGCCACCAGTGACCGACAGGGGATGGGTCCCGGGGAGCTGTTTTTT.

The chain joins TRBV7-6 to TRBJ2-5, with D perhaps matching TRBD1 (6 bases). The end of the DNA aligns better with TRBJ2-4, so the J call may be wrong. The length of the CDR3 is 18 residues. Germline loops: CDR1 SGHVS, CDR2 FNYEAQ. Written as DNA, the CDR3 is TGTGCCAGCAGCCCCCAAGCCCGGACAGCACTAGCCAAAAACATTCAGTACTTC. Its protein product is CASSPQARTALAKNIQYF.

This clonotype occurred many times. J is TRBJ1-2 and V is TRBV25-1, with a tentative D call TRBD1 (6 bases). Trimming shortened V by 2 bases and J by 3 bases, and 10 bases separated the two germline ends. The CDR3 contains 14 residues. Per the germline V gene, CDR1 is MGHDK and CDR2 is SYGVNS. CDR3 in DNA: TGTGCCAGCAGTGAACCCAACAGGGACTATGGCTACACCTTC. Translating gives CASSEPNRDYGYTF.

The V call is TRBV28, the J call TRBJ1-1; TRBD1 matches at 10 bases. V was clipped by 7 bases and J by 11 bases; unmatched bases: 10. The V gene's germline CDR1 is MDHEN and CDR2 SYDVKM. The CDR3 length is 13 residues. The CDR3 sequence: CASTPEGQGPAFF. The CDR3 DNA reads TGTGCCAGCACCCCCGAGGGACAGGGGCCCGCTTTCTTT.

This clonotype was observed many times. The CDR3 DNA follows: TGTGCCAGCCAAGAAGAGACCCAGTACTTC. Its protein is CASQEETQYF. The rearrangement uses TRBV6-5 and TRBJ2-5; D is unresolved. Germline V gene sequence: CDR1 MNHEY, CDR2 SVGAGI. The CDR3 covers 10 residues. Trimming removed 8 bases at V and 3 bases at J, with 4 bases between.

In this sample, this clonotype turned up a few times. The rearrangement links TRBV25-1 to TRBJ2-5, with 10 positions matching TRBD2. Germline V lookup: CDR1 MGHDK, CDR2 SYGVNS. J was trimmed by 2 bases and V by 0 bases; bases with no gene match: 3. The CDR3 totals 16 residues. Here the CDR3 DNA reads TGTGCCAGCAGTGAATATTTACTAGCGGGACAAGAGACCCAGTACTTC. This translates into CASSEYLLAGQETQYF.

A few counts support this clonotype. V is TRBV15 and J is TRBJ2-7; D remains unclear. The length of the CDR3 is 13 residues. The ends were cut back, 3 bases at V and 3 bases at J, with 9 bases in the middle. Germline lookup yields CDR1 LNHNV and CDR2 YYDKDF (reference sequence). CDR3 sequence (DNA): TGTGCCACCAGCAGGGGCGGAGACTACGAGCAGTACTTC. Protein sequence: CATSRGGDYEQYF. Full variable domain (outside the CDR3, taken from reference TRBV15 and TRBJ2-7): DAMVIQNPRYQVTQFGKPVTLSCSQTLNHNVMYWYQQKSSQAPKLLFHYYDKDFNNEADTPDNFQSRRPNTSFCFLDIRSPGLGDTAMYLCATSRGGDYEQYFGPGTRLTVT.

There are many counts of this clonotype. The genes are TRBV12-3 or TRBV12-4 and TRBJ1-2, with 8 bases fitting TRBD1. The CDR3 runs 14 residues. V lost 5 bases to trimming and J lost 6 bases; unmatched junction nucleotides: 8. CDR3 amino acids: CASSPTGEIHGYTF. The CDR3 DNA is TGTGCCAGCAGTCCGACAGGGGAAATACATGGCTACACCTTC.